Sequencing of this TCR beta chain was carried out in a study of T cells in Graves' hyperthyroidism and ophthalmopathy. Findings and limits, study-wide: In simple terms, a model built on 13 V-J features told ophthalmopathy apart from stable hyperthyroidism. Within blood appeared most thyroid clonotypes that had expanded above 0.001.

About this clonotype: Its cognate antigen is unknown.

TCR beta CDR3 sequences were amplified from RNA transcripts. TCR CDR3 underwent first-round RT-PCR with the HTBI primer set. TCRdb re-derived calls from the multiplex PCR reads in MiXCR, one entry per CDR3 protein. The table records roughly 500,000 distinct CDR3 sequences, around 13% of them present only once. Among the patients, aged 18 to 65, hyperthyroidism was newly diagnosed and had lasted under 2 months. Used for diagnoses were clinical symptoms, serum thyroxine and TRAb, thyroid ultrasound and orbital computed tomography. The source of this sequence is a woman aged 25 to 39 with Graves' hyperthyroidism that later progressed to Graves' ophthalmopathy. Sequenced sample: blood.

CDR3: CASSPLGGKVGGQPQHF. The CDR3, as DNA: TGTGCCAGCAGTCCCTTAGGGGGTAAAGTAGGTGGTCAGCCCCAGCATTTT. The chain joins TRBV27 to TRBJ1-5, with D tentatively TRBD1 (6 bases). Per the germline V gene, CDR1 is MNHEY and CDR2 is SMNVEV (reference sequence). The CDR3 consists of 17 residues. Trimming left V 5 bases short and J 6 bases short, with 23 bases between.